The sequence of this T cell receptor beta chain was determined in a study of regulatory T cells. Points from the study as a whole: Hydrophobic residues at CDR3 positions 6 and 7 were enriched in conventional CD4+ T cells of CD3G-deficient patients. Regulatory T cells showed the strongest V-J pair restriction and V/J gene skewing among patient repertoires.

The PCR used 52 TRBV and 13 TRBJ primers. The method was immunoSEQ multiplex PCR; TCRdb's version includes in-frame clones alone and lacks a portion of them. The data show more than 15,000 clones, 80% to 90% seen once. Worth noting for this clone: As yet, its antigen is unknown.

A couple of CD3G-deficient patients had more severe autoimmunity; all had some. Patients aged 2 to 39 years had fewer naive and more memory CD4+ and CD8+ T cells. CD4+ cells were sorted into CD25-high CD127-low regulatory cells and CD25-low CD127-high conventional cells. CDR3 size: 16 residues. The germline V gene has CDR1 SGHRS and CDR2 YFSETQ. V lost 4 bases and J lost 4; bases outside the gene matches: 6. The rearrangement joins TRBV5-1 to TRBJ2-5; 14 positions match TRBD2. The sequencing sample was made of conventional CD4+ T cells sorted from blood. The clonotype was recovered from a person in their twenties or thirties with CD3G deficiency. The CDR3 loop is CASSRGTSGSGETQYF. CDR3 bases: TGCGCCAGCAGCCGTGGGACTAGCGGGAGCGGAGAGACCCAGTACTTC.